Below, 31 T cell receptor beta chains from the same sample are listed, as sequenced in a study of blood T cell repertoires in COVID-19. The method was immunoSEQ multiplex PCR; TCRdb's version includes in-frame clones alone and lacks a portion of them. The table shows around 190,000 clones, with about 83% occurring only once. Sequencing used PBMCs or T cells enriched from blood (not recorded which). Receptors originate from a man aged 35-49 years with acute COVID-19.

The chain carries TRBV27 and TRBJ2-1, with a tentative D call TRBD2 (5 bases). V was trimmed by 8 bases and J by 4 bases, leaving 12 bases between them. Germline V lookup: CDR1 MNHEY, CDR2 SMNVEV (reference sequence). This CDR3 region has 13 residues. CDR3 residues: CASRMGVYNEQFF. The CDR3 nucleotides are TGTGCCAGCCGTATGGGAGTTTACAATGAGCAGTTCTTC.

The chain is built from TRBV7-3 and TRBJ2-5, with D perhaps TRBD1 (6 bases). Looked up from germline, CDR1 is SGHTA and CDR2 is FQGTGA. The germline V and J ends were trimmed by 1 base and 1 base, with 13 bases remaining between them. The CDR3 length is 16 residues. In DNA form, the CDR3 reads TGTGCCAGCAGCTTAAGGGCAGGGGCCACCCAAGAGACCCAGTACTTC. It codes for CASSLRAGATQETQYF.

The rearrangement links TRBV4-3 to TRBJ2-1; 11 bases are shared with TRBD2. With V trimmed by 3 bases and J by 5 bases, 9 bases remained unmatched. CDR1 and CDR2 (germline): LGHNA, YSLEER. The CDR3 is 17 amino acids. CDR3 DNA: TGCGCCAGCAGCCAGCGCTGGGGACTAGCGGCTAACAATGAGCAGTTCTTC. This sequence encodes CASSQRWGLAANNEQFF.

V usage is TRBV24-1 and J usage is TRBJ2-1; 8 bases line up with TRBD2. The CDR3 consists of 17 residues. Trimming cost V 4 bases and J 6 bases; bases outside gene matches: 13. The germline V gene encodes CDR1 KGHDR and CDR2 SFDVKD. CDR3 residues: CATSDLLSSGRGNEQFF. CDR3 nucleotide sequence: TGTGCCACCAGTGACCTCCTCTCCAGCGGGAGAGGCAATGAGCAGTTCTTC.

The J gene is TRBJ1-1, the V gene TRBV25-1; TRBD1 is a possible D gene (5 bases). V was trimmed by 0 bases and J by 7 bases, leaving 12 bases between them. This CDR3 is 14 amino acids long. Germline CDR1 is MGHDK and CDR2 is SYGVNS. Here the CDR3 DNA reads TGTGCCAGCAGTGAATACAAGGTCGGGGGTGAAGCTTTCTTT. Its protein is CASSEYKVGGEAFF.

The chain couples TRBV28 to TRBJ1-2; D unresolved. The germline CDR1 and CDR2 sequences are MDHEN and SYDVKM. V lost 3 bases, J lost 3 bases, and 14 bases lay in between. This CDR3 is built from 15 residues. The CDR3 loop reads CASSLAGDSDYGYTF. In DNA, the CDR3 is TGTGCCAGCAGTTTGGCCGGGGATTCGGACTATGGCTACACCTTC.

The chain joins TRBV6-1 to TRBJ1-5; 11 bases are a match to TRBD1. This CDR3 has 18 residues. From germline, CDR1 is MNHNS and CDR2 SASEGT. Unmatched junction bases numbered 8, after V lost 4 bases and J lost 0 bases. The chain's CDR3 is CASSVLGQGVFSNQPQHF. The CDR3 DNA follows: TGTGCCAGCAGTGTCCTGGGACAGGGGGTCTTTAGCAATCAGCCCCAGCATTTT.

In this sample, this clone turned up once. The CDR3 spells CASIQEGGRARNEQFF. CDR3 nucleotide sequence: TGTGCCAGCATCCAGGAGGGCGGGAGGGCTCGGAATGAGCAGTTCTTC. The chain has TRBV2 and TRBJ2-1, with 9 bases fitting TRBD2. The germline V gene has CDR1 SNHLY and CDR2 FYNNEI. The junction had 14 bases not matched to a gene; V was cut back by 7 bases and J by 7 bases. This CDR3 spans 16 amino acids.

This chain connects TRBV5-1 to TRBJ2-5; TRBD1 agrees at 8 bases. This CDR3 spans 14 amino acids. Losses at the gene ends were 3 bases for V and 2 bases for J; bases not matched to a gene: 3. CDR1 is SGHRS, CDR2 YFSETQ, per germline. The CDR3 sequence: CASSSGQGQETQYF. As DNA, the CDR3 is TGCGCCAGCAGCTCCGGACAGGGTCAAGAGACCCAGTACTTC.

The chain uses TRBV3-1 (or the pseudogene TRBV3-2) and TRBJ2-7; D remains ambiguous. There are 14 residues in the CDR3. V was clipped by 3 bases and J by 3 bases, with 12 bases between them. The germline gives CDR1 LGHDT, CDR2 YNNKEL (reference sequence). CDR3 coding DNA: TGTGCCAGCAGCCAGGTAGAGAAAAACTACGAGCAGTACTTC. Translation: CASSQVEKNYEQYF.

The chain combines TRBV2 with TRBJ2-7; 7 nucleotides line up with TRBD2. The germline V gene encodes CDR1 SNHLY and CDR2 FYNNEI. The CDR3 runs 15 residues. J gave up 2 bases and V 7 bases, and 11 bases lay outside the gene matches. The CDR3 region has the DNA TGTGCCAGCACTCTGTCCGGGGGGATACCCTACGAGCAGTACTTC. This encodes CASTLSGGIPYEQYF.

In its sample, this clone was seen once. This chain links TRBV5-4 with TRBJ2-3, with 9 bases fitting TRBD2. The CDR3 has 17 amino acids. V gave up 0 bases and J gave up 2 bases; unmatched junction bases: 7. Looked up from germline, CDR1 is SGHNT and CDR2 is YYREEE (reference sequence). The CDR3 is CASSLDTSGLTTDTQYF. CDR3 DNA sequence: TGTGCCAGCAGCTTGGACACTAGCGGGTTGACCACAGATACGCAGTATTTT.

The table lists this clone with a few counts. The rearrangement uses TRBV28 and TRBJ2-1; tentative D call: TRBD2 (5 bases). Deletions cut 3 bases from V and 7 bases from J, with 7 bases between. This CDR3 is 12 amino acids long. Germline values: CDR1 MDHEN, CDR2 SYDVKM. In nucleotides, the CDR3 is TGTGCCAGCAGTTTTTCGGGGAATGAGCAGTTCTTC. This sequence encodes CASSFSGNEQFF.

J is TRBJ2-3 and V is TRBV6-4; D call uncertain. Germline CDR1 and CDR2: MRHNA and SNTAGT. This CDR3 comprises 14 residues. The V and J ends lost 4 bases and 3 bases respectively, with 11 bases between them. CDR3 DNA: TGTGCCAGCAGTGCTGAAGCACAGACAGATACGCAGTATTTT. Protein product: CASSAEAQTDTQYF.

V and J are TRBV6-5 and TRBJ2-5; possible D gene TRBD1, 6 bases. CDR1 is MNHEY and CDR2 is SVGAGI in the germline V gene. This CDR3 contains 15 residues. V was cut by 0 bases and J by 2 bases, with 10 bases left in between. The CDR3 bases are TGTGCCAGCAGTTACTCGCGAGGACAGCAAGAGACCCAGTACTTC. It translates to CASSYSRGQQETQYF.

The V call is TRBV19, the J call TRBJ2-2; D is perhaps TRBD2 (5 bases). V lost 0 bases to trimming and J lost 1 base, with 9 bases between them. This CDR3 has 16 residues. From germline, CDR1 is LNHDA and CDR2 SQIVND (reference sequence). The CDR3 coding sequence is TGTGCCAGTAGTATAGAGGCTAGCCAGAACACCGGGGAGCTGTTTTTT. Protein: CASSIEASQNTGELFF.

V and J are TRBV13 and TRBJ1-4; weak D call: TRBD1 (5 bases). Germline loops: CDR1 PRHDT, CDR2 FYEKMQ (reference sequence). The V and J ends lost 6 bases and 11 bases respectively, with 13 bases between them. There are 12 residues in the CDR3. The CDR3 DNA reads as TGTGCCAGCAGTTTTACAGGAGAGAAACTGTTTTTT. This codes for CASSFTGEKLFF.

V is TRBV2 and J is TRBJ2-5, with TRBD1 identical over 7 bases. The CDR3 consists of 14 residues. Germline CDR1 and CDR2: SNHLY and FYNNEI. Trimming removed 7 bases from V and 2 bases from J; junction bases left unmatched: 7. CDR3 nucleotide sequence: TGTGCCAGCAACCCAGGGACAGCTCAAGAGACCCAGTACTTC. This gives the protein CASNPGTAQETQYF. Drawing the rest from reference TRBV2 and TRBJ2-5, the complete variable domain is EPEVTQTPSHQVTQMGQEVILRCVPISNHLYFYWYRQILGQKVEFLVSFYNNEISEKSEIFDDQFSVERPDGSNFTLKIRSTKLEDSAMYFCASNPGTAQETQYFGPGTRLLVL.

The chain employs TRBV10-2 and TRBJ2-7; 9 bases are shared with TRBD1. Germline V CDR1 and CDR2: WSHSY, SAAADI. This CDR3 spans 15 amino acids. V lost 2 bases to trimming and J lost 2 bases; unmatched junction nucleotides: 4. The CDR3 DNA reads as TGCGCCAGCAGTGAGGACAACAGGGGGCCCTACGAGCAGTACTTC. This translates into CASSEDNRGPYEQYF.

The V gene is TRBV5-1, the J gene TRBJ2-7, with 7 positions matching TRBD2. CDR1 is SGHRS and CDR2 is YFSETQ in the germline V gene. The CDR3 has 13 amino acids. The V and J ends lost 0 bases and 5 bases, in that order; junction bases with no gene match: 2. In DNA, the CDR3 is TGCGCCAGCAGCTTGGCGGGAGGAGACGAGCAGTACTTC. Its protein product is CASSLAGGDEQYF.

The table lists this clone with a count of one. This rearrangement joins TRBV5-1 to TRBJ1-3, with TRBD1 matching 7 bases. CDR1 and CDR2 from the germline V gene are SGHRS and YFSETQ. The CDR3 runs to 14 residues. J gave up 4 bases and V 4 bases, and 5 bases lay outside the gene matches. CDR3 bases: TGCGCCAGCAGCCCAGGGGGACAGGGAAACACCATATATTTT. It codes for CASSPGGQGNTIYF.

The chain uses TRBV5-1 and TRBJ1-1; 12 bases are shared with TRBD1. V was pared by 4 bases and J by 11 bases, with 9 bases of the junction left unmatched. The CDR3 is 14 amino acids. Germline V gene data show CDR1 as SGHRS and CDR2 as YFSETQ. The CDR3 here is CASSTGTGGTLAFF. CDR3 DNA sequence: TGCGCCAGCAGCACCGGGACAGGGGGCACTCTGGCTTTCTTT.

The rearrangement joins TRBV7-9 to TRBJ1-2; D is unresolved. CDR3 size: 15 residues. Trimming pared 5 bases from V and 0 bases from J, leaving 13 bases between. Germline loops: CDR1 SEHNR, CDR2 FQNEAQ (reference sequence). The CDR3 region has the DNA TGTGCCAGCAGCACCGGGGATCAGACTAACTATGGCTACACCTTC. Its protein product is CASSTGDQTNYGYTF. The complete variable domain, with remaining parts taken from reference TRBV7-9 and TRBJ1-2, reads DTGVSQNPRHKITKRGQNVTFRCDPISEHNRLYWYRQTLGQGPEFLTYFQNEAQLEKSRLLSDRFSAERPKGSFSTLEIQRTEQGDSAMYLCASSTGDQTNYGYTFGSGTRLTVV.

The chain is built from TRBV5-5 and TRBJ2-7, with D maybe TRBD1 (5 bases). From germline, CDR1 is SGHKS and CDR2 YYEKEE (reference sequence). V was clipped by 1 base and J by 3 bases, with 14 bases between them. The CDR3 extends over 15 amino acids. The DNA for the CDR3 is TGTGCCAGCAGCTTGTATCTGGACACGGACTACGAGCAGTACTTC. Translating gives CASSLYLDTDYEQYF.

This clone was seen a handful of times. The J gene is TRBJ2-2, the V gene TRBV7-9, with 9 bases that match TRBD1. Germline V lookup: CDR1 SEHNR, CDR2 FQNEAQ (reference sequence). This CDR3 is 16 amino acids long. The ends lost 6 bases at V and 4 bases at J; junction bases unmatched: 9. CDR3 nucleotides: TGTGCCAGCAGTCGAGAGACAGGGGGGGTCACCGGGGAGCTGTTTTTT. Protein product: CASSRETGGVTGELFF. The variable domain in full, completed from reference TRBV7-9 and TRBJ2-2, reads DTGVSQNPRHKITKRGQNVTFRCDPISEHNRLYWYRQTLGQGPEFLTYFQNEAQLEKSRLLSDRFSAERPKGSFSTLEIQRTEQGDSAMYLCASSRETGGVTGELFFGEGSRLTVL.

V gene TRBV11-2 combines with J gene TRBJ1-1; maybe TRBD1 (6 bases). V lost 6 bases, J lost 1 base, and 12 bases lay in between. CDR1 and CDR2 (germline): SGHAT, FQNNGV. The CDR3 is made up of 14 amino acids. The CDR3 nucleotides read TGTGCCAGCAGGAAACCGGGACAGAACACTGAAGCTTTCTTT. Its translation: CASRKPGQNTEAFF. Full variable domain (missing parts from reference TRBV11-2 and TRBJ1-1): EAGVAQSPRYKIIEKRQSVAFWCNPISGHATLYWYQQILGQGPKLLIQFQNNGVVDDSQLPKDRFSAERLKGVDSTLKIQPAKLEDSAVYLCASRKPGQNTEAFFGQGTRLTVV.

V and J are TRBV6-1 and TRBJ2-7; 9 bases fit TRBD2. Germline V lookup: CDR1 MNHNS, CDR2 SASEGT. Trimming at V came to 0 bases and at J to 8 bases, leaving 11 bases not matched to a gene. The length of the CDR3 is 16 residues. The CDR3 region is CASSEANSGSASKQYF. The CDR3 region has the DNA TGTGCCAGCAGTGAAGCGAATAGCGGGAGTGCCTCCAAGCAGTACTTC.

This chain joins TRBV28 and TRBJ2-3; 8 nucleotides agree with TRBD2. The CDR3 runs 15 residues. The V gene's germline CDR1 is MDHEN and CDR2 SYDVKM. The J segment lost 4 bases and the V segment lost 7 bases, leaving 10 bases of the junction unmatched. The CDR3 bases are TGTGCCAGCATCCCGTCCGGTAGCGGGGCAGATACGCAGTATTTT. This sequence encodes CASIPSGSGADTQYF.

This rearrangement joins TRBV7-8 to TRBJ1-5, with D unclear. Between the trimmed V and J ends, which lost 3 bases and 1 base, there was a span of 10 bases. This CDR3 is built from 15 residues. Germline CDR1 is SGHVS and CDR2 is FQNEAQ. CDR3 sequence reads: CASSFEGTSNQPQHF. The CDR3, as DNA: TGTGCCAGCAGCTTCGAGGGTACGAGCAATCAGCCCCAGCATTTT.

The CDR3 region has the DNA TGTGCCAGCAGTTCTCTAGCGGGCACTAGCACAGATACGCAGTATTTT. Translation: CASSSLAGTSTDTQYF. This chain uses TRBV28 with TRBJ2-3; TRBD2 agrees at 8 bases. The V and J ends lost 4 bases and 0 bases, in that order; junction bases with no gene match: 6. The CDR3 is made up of 16 amino acids. Germline V gives CDR1 MDHEN, CDR2 SYDVKM.

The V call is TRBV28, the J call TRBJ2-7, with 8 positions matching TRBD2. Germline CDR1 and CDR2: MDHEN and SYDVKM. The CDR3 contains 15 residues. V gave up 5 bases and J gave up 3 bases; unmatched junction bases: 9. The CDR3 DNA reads TGTGCCAGCAGTGGACCTCTAGCGGGTAACTACGAGCAGTACTTC. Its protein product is CASSGPLAGNYEQYF.